These 21 T cell receptor beta chains came from one sample sequenced in a study of blood T cell repertoires in COVID-19. Data came from immunoSEQ multiplex PCR; TCRdb stores just in-frame clones and leaves some out. This repertoire shows some 250,000 clones, around nine tenths found once; its top ten account for roughly 9%. Material: PBMCs or T cells enriched from blood (not recorded which). The receptors stem from a man aged 35 to 55 who had recovered from COVID-19.

V usage is TRBV2 and J usage is TRBJ1-2; 9 bases fit TRBD1. In germline, CDR1 is SNHLY, CDR2 FYNNEI. J gave up 4 bases and V 2 bases, and 8 bases lay outside the gene matches. The CDR3 has 16 amino acids. The CDR3 spells CASSEPTGGEGYGYTF. The CDR3 DNA is TGTGCCAGCAGTGAACCCACAGGGGGCGAGGGCTATGGCTACACCTTC.

The rearrangement joins TRBV9 to TRBJ1-2, with D uncertain. Germline CDR1 reads SGDLS; CDR2 reads YYNGEE. The CDR3 covers 16 residues. V lost 2 bases to trimming and J lost 6 bases, with 20 bases between them. The CDR3 DNA reads as TGTGCCAGCAGCGTCGACCCCCGTCAACCCCGGGATGGCTACACCTTC. It yields the protein CASSVDPRQPRDGYTF.

The chain couples TRBV6-6 to TRBJ1-1; 10 nucleotides align to TRBD1. CDR1 and CDR2 (germline): MNHNY, SVGAGI (reference sequence). The CDR3 runs 14 residues. The V gene end was trimmed by 2 bases and the J gene end by 6 bases; junction bases not matched to a gene: 3. The CDR3 bases are TGTGCCAGCAGTTACGTGGACAGGGGGGCTGAAGCTTTCTTT. Protein: CASSYVDRGAEAFF.

CDR3 region: CASSLGRQETQYF. For the CDR3, the DNA is TGTGCCAGCAGTTTGGGCAGACAAGAGACCCAGTACTTC. V gene TRBV12-3 or TRBV12-4 combines with J gene TRBJ2-5; D unresolved. CDR3 length equals 13 residues. Between the trimmed V and J ends, which lost 3 bases and 2 bases, there was a span of 7 bases.

This chain joins TRBV5-3 and TRBJ2-3; 8 nucleotides line up with TRBD1. TRBV5-3 is an open reading frame whose function is uncertain. The CDR3 extends over 16 amino acids. Unmatched junction bases numbered 8, after V lost 4 bases and J lost 1 base. This CDR3 is CARSLAGQGGTDTQYF. The CDR3 nucleotides read TGTGCCAGAAGCCTGGCAGGACAGGGCGGCACAGATACGCAGTATTTT.

The chain employs TRBV9 and TRBJ2-5; D may be TRBD1 (5 bases). CDR1 and CDR2 (germline): SGDLS, YYNGEE. V lost 4 bases and J 5 bases, leaving 6 bases between the germline ends. The CDR3 length is 11 residues. The CDR3 sequence: CASSPGETQYF. CDR3 DNA sequence: TGTGCCAGCAGCCCAGGGGAGACCCAGTACTTC.

The rearrangement uses TRBV10-2 and TRBJ1-5; possibly TRBD1 for D (6 bases). The V gene's germline CDR1 is WSHSY and CDR2 SAAADI. This CDR3 region has 18 residues. The V gene lost 3 bases and the J gene lost 6 bases, with 24 bases spanning the gap. The CDR3 protein is CASSDMGRGPAGGQPQHF. CDR3 DNA: TGCGCCAGCAGTGATATGGGGCGGGGGCCGGCTGGAGGTCAGCCCCAGCATTTT.

The chain has TRBV6-1 and TRBJ2-3; D possibly corresponds to TRBD2 (6 bases). Deletions cut 4 bases from V and 7 bases from J, with 21 bases between. Germline loops: CDR1 MNHNS, CDR2 SASEGT. The length of the CDR3 is 16 residues. DNA of the CDR3: TGTGCCAGCAGTGGAATACTAGCAGAGAGCAGGAATACGCAGTATTTT. Its translation: CASSGILAESRNTQYF.

This clone came up a few times. The V call is TRBV4-1, the J call TRBJ2-7, with D hard to call. Germline loops: CDR1 MGHRA, CDR2 YSYEKL. The CDR3 spans 13 residues. Trimming removed 0 bases at V and 7 bases at J, with 10 bases between. The chain's CDR3 is CASSQDSRWEQYF. The CDR3 DNA follows: TGCGCCAGCAGCCAAGACTCCAGGTGGGAGCAGTACTTC.

The chain carries TRBV7-9 and TRBJ1-1; no reliable D call. This CDR3 comprises 14 residues. Germline V CDR1 and CDR2: SEHNR, FQNEAQ (reference sequence). Trimming pared 1 base from V and 4 bases from J, leaving 10 bases between. CDR3 nucleotide sequence: TGTGCCAGCAGCTTAGAAGGCGGTCTCACTGAAGCTTTCTTT. It translates to CASSLEGGLTEAFF.

The chain employs TRBV7-8 and TRBJ2-1, with D tentatively TRBD2 (5 bases). The CDR3 runs 16 residues. Trimming removed 8 bases from V and 7 bases from J, with 24 bases in between. Germline V gives CDR1 SGHVS, CDR2 FQNEAQ. CDR3 in amino acids: CASSAVASPVRNEQFF. DNA for the CDR3: TGTGCCAGCTCAGCGGTTGCTTCCCCGGTTCGGAATGAGCAGTTCTTC.

This chain links TRBV20-1 with TRBJ2-7; D possibly corresponds to TRBD1 (5 bases). V was cut by 3 bases and J by 3 bases, with 15 bases left in between. The CDR3 is 14 residues long. Germline CDR1 is DFQATT and CDR2 is SNEGSKA (reference sequence). Written as DNA, the CDR3 is TGCAGTGCTAGTGTGGCCTCAAGGGGCTACGAGCAGTACTTC. Its protein is CSASVASRGYEQYF.

This clone was detected only once. Other DNA sequences in the same sample also yield this CDR3. The gene calls are TRBV19 and TRBJ1-1; the match to TRBD1 covers 9 bases. Germline CDR1 reads LNHDA; CDR2 reads SQIVND (reference sequence). V lost 4 bases to trimming and J lost 4 bases; unmatched junction nucleotides: 4. This CDR3 region has 14 residues. CDR3 DNA sequence: TGTGCCAGTAGTACGCGACAGGGGGGCACTGAAGCTTTCTTT. This sequence encodes CASSTRQGGTEAFF. Supplemented by reference TRBV19 and TRBJ1-1, the full variable domain reads DGGITQSPKYLFRKEGQNVTLSCEQNLNHDAMYWYRQDPGQGLRLIYYSQIVNDFQKGDIAEGYSVSREKKESFPLTVTSAQKNPTAFYLCASSTRQGGTEAFFGQGTRLTVV.

The V gene is TRBV2, the J gene TRBJ2-3, with 14 nucleotides matching TRBD2. With 6 bases clipped from V and 2 bases from J, the junction kept 13 bases outside the gene matches. This CDR3 comprises 19 residues. CDR1 is SNHLY and CDR2 is FYNNEI in the germline V gene. CDR3 DNA: TGTGCCAGCAGACATGCGGGACTAGCGGGAGAGCGGTACACAGATACGCAGTATTTT. Translating it yields CASRHAGLAGERYTDTQYF. The full variable domain, rest sourced from reference TRBV2 and TRBJ2-3, is EPEVTQTPSHQVTQMGQEVILRCVPISNHLYFYWYRQILGQKVEFLVSFYNNEISEKSEIFDDQFSVERPDGSNFTLKIRSTKLEDSAMYFCASRHAGLAGERYTDTQYFGPGTRLTVL.

The chain uses TRBV6-2 or TRBV6-3 and TRBJ2-7, with 9 bases identical to TRBD1. CDR1 is MNHEY, CDR2 SVGEGT, per germline. V was pared by 1 base and J by 1 base, with 2 bases of the junction left unmatched. This CDR3 comprises 15 residues. The CDR3 bases are TGTGCCAGCAGTTACTTCGGGACAGGGTCCTACGAGCAGTACTTC. This encodes CASSYFGTGSYEQYF.

The J gene is TRBJ2-3, the V gene TRBV7-6; 11 bases are shared with TRBD2. Germline CDR1 reads SGHVS; CDR2 reads FNYEAQ. The CDR3 is 16 residues long. The J segment lost 2 bases and the V segment lost 5 bases, leaving 6 bases of the junction unmatched. Written as DNA, the CDR3 is TGTGCCAGCAGCCCGGGACTAGCGGCGAACACAGATACGCAGTATTTT. Translated: CASSPGLAANTDTQYF.

The J gene is TRBJ2-5, the V gene TRBV7-2; 13 bases line up with TRBD2. CDR1 SGHTA and CDR2 FQGNSA come from the germline V gene. The V and J ends lost 5 bases and 4 bases, in that order; junction bases with no gene match: 4. This CDR3 is 15 amino acids long. The CDR3 sequence: CASSQLAGGIETQYF. In DNA form, the CDR3 reads TGTGCCAGCAGCCAACTAGCGGGAGGGATAGAGACCCAGTACTTC.

This chain joins TRBV5-1 and TRBJ1-5; possible D gene TRBD1, 5 bases. This CDR3 has 15 amino acids. Trimming pared 4 bases from V and 3 bases from J, leaving 14 bases between. Germline CDR1 and CDR2: SGHRS and YFSETQ. Here the CDR3 DNA reads TGCGCCAGCAGCCGAGTCGGGGGTGACAATCAGCCCCAGCATTTT. Translation: CASSRVGGDNQPQHF.

The V and J genes are TRBV7-2 and TRBJ1-1; D gene ambiguous. Germline V lookup: CDR1 SGHTA, CDR2 FQGNSA. Trimming took off 1 base at V and 4 bases at J, with 10 bases between the two ends. This CDR3 region has 14 residues. CDR3 in DNA: TGTGCCAGCAGCTTAGGGCCAGGAGGCACTGAAGCTTTCTTT. The encoded protein is CASSLGPGGTEAFF.

The V and J genes are TRBV5-1 and TRBJ1-6; no definite D call. Between the trimmed V and J ends, which lost 5 bases and 7 bases, there was a span of 10 bases. The CDR3 extends over 13 amino acids. Germline assignment: CDR1 SGHRS and CDR2 YFSETQ. The CDR3 DNA reads TGCGCCAGCAGTGTCCGGGAGAATTCACCCCTCCACTTT. Protein product: CASSVRENSPLHF.

The genes are TRBV5-4 and TRBJ2-4; tentative D call: TRBD2 (5 bases). The germline V gene has CDR1 SGHNT and CDR2 YYREEE (reference sequence). The CDR3 totals 13 residues. V shed 4 bases and J shed 0 bases, with 5 bases lying between them. The CDR3 here is CASSGLAKNIQYF. The CDR3 nucleotides are TGTGCCAGCAGCGGACTAGCCAAAAACATTCAGTACTTC.